This record covers a single TCR beta chain. Measured with immunoSEQ multiplex PCR; TCRdb has only the in-frame clones, and not every one. The sample includes around 120,000 clones, approximately 86% of them seen just once. The CDR3 consists of 16 residues. Germline V gives CDR1 LNHDA, CDR2 SQIVND (reference sequence). V dropped 1 base and J dropped 4 bases, with 15 bases sitting between them. The sample originates from a study of blood T cell repertoires in COVID-19. Across the whole study: There were acute and convalescent COVID-19 samples, and they came from the United States, Italy and Spain.

The V call is TRBV19, the J call TRBJ2-3; weak D call: TRBD2 (6 bases). Sequenced input: PBMCs or T cells enriched from blood (not recorded which). This clonotype was sampled from a woman between 45 and 65 years old who had recovered from COVID-19. This CDR3 reads CASSIANRLASDTQYF. As DNA, the CDR3 is TGTGCCAGTAGTATAGCGAATCGGCTAGCGTCAGATACGCAGTATTTT.